This T cell receptor (beta chain) came from a study of blood T cell repertoires in COVID-19. Looking at the study overall: PBMCs, B-cell-depleted T cells, or T cells were the source of the cDNA or gDNA that made up the material.

Original handling: Quantification of nucleated cells was approximated via reference gene primer amplification. TCRdb's copy holds only in-frame clones and misses some; the assay was immunoSEQ multiplex PCR. V, J and clone size are those of that table, while D and trimming were read from the DNA. The table records some 200,000 clones, 80% to 90% of them present only once. With 5 bases clipped from V and 6 bases from J, the junction kept 14 bases outside the gene matches. Germline V gene sequence: CDR1 LGHNT, CDR2 FRNRAP. The CDR3 sequence is 18 residues long. The TCR originated in a man younger than 40 with active or convalescent COVID-19. The sequenced sample was peripheral blood. The chain recombines TRBV12-5 with TRBJ1-6; 9 nucleotides align to TRBD1. The CDR3 DNA is TGTGCTAGTGGTCTCTATCCGGGACAGGGAGGAGGTAATTCACCCCTCCACTTT. This codes for CASGLYPGQGGGNSPLHF.